In its sample, the clone carrying this TCR beta chain was seen a few times. The record originates from a study of T-cell memory formation after mild COVID-19. The CDR3 sequence is 14 residues long. The V gene lost 10 bases and the J gene lost 4 bases, with 14 bases spanning the gap. Per the germline V gene, CDR1 is ENHRY and CDR2 is SYGVKD. A single record per CDR3 protein comes from TCRdb applying MiXCR to the 5' RACE reads. The sample contains roughly 610,000 distinct CDR3 sequences, roughly 17% of which appear only once. This clonotype was obtained from an adult woman who had mild COVID-19 (a few samples of this study predate the infection). Cell type and time point are not known. The source material was PBMCs or a T cell subset sorted from them (not recorded which). The chain employs TRBV10-3 and TRBJ1-6, with a possible D match to TRBD1 (5 bases). The CDR3, as DNA: TGTGCCACCAGCCTTGACAGTTATAATTCACCCCTCCACTTT. Translated, it gives CATSLDSYNSPLHF.